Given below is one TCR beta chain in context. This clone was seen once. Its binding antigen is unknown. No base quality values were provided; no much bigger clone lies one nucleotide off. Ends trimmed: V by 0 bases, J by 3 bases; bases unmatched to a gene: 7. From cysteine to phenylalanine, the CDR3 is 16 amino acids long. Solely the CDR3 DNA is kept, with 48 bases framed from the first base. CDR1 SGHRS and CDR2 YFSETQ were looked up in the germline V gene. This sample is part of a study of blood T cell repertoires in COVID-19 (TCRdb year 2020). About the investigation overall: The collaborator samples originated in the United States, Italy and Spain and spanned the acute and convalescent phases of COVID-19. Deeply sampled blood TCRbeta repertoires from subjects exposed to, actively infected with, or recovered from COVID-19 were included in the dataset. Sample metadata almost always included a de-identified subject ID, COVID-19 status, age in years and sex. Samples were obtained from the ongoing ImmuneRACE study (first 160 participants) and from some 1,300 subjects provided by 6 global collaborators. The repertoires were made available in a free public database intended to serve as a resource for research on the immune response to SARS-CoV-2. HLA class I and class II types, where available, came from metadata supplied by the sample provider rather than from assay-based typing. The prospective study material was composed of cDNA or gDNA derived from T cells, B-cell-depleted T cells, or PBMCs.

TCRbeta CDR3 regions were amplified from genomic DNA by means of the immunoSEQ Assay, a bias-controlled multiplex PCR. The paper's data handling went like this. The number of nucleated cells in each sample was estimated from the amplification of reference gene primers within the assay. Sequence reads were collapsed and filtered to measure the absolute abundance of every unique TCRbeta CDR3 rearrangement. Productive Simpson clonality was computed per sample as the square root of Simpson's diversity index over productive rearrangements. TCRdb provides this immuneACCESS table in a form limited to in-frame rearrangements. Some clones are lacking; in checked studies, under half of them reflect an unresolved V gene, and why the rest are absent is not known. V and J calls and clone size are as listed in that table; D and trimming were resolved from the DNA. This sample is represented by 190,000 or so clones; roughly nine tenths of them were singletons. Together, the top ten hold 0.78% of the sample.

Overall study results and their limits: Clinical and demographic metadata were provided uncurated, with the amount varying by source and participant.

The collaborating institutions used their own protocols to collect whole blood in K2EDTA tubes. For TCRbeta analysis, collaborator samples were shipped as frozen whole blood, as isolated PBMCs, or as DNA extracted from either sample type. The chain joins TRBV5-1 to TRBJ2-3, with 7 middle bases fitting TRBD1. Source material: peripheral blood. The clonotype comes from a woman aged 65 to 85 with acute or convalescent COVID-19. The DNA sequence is TGCGCCAGCAGCTTGGGACAGGGTTTGATAACAGATACGCAGTATTTT. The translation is CASSLGQGLITDTQYF.